Below are 18 T cell receptor beta chains sequenced from a single sample in a study of T cell repertoires in cytomegalovirus infection. Each CDR3 protein gets one entry after TCRdb re-called the reads with MiXCR. Among under 150,000 distinct CDR3 sequences, 20% to 30% were seen once, and the ten largest hold about 37%. Their antigens are not known. Sample: PBMCs, sequenced either directly or after in vitro stimulation (not recorded which). These receptors all come from a human donor in good health (CMV status not recorded). Some clones in this sample may be carry-over from other donors' samples.

The V call is TRBV6-5, the J call TRBJ2-3; 9 nucleotides line up with TRBD2. The CDR3 is 15 amino acids. Germline lookup yields CDR1 MNHEY and CDR2 SVGAGI. The trim removed 4 bases at V and 2 bases at J, leaving 4 bases unmatched. CDR3 amino acids: CASSWLAGPTDTQYF. The DNA of the CDR3 is TGTGCCAGCAGTTGGCTAGCGGGACCCACAGATACGCAGTATTTT.

On this clonotype itself: A read error may be the cause here, since a much bigger clone is one base away. The chain employs TRBV5-1 and TRBJ2-3; 12 bases align to TRBD2. This CDR3 is 17 amino acids long. V lost 7 bases and J lost 0; bases outside the gene matches: 9. Per the germline V gene, CDR1 is SGHRS and CDR2 is YFSETQ. The CDR3 DNA is TGCGCCAGCCGCCTCCTAGCGGGGGGGGTGAGCACAGATACGCAGTATTTT. Its protein is CASRLLAGGVSTDTQYF.

This clonotype was observed many times. V gene TRBV7-8 combines with J gene TRBJ2-3; 12 bases agree with TRBD1. V gave up 2 bases and J gave up 3 bases; unmatched junction bases: 3. CDR3 length: 16 amino acids. Germline loops: CDR1 SGHVS, CDR2 FQNEAQ. As DNA, the CDR3 is TGTGCCAGCAGCTTACAGGGACAGGGGGCAACAGATACGCAGTATTTT. This sequence encodes CASSLQGQGATDTQYF.

The CDR3 sequence: CSVELGRTYNEQFF. The CDR3 DNA follows: TGCAGCGTTGAACTCGGCAGGACCTACAATGAGCAGTTCTTC. The chain recombines TRBV29-1 with TRBJ2-1; no clear D gene. The CDR3 consists of 14 residues. Germline CDR1 is SQVTM and CDR2 is ANQGSEA. The V end was cut by 2 bases, the J end by 2 bases, with 10 bases between.

V gene TRBV6-5 combines with J gene TRBJ2-3; D call uncertain. V was pared by 6 bases and J by 7 bases, with 8 bases between. Looked up from germline, CDR1 is MNHEY and CDR2 is SVGAGI. This CDR3 has 11 amino acids. The CDR3 spells CASRKKYTQYF. The CDR3 coding sequence is TGTGCCAGCAGAAAGAAGTATACGCAGTATTTT.

The sample holds a few counts of this clonotype. This rearrangement joins TRBV7-9 to TRBJ2-5; D might be TRBD1 (6 bases). Germline lookup yields CDR1 SEHNR and CDR2 FQNEAQ (reference sequence). The V end was cut by 4 bases, the J end by 1 base, with 19 bases between. The CDR3 runs 17 residues. The CDR3 nucleotides are TGTGCCAGCAGCTGGGGGTTCGGACAGAATATCCAAGAGACCCAGTACTTC. Protein: CASSWGFGQNIQETQYF.

V usage is TRBV7-2 and J usage is TRBJ2-7; tentatively, D is TRBD2 (6 bases). This CDR3 spans 14 amino acids. V lost 0 bases and J lost 3, with 9 bases in between. Germline-derived CDR1 and CDR2 are SGHTA and FQGNSA. CDR3 nucleotide sequence: TGTGCCAGCAGCTTAGCGCCTAGCGACTACGAGCAGTACGTC. It encodes CASSLAPSDYEQYV.

This clonotype came up a few times. This chain uses TRBV2 with TRBJ2-1; 7 positions agree with TRBD2. Germline V gene data show CDR1 as SNHLY and CDR2 as FYNNEI. The J segment lost 9 bases and the V segment lost 4 bases, leaving 12 bases of the junction unmatched. The CDR3 length is 15 residues. CDR3 region: CASSVQASGTGEQFF. The CDR3 DNA follows: TGTGCCAGCAGTGTTCAGGCTAGCGGTACAGGTGAGCAGTTCTTC.

This chain joins TRBV3-1 and TRBJ2-3, with D perhaps assigned TRBD1 or TRBD2 (5 bases each). The CDR3 is 13 amino acids. Per germline, CDR1 LGHDT and CDR2 YNNKEL (reference sequence). V was pared by 1 base and J by 11 bases, with 13 bases between. The CDR3 sequence is CASSQVEGYRQYF. In DNA, the CDR3 is TGTGCCAGCAGCCAAGTCGAGGGGTATAGGCAGTATTTT.

V usage is TRBV6-2 or TRBV6-3 and J usage is TRBJ1-2; D possibly corresponds to TRBD1 (5 bases). The CDR3 is 16 amino acids. V lost 5 bases and J lost 0, with 16 bases in between. Germline loops: CDR1 MNHEY, CDR2 SVGEGT. CDR3 loop: CASSNSPGRSNYGYTF. Written as DNA, the CDR3 is TGTGCCAGCAGTAATAGCCCGGGACGGTCTAACTATGGCTACACCTTC.

This clonotype was detected a few times. This chain connects TRBV6-5 to TRBJ2-1, with 9 nucleotides matching TRBD2. There are 18 residues in the CDR3. Germline CDR1 MNHEY, CDR2 SVGAGI. J lost 2 bases, V lost 2 bases, and 10 bases had no gene match. This CDR3 reads CASSYRVAGVRTYNEQFF. In DNA form, the CDR3 reads TGTGCCAGCAGTTACCGGGTAGCGGGAGTTCGCACCTACAATGAGCAGTTCTTC.

This clonotype showed up just a few times. The gene calls are TRBV12-3 or TRBV12-4 and TRBJ1-1; D possibly corresponds to TRBD1 (5 bases). V lost 3 bases, J lost 1 base, and 9 bases lay in between. CDR3 size: 14 residues. CDR3 sequence (DNA): TGTGCCAGCAGTTTGGGGCAGACGAACACTGAAGCTTTCTTT. It translates to CASSLGQTNTEAFF.

This clonotype was seen a handful of times. The chain employs TRBV6-6 and TRBJ2-1; D unclear. Germline assignment: CDR1 MNHNY and CDR2 SVGAGI (reference sequence). The V gene lost 0 bases and the J gene lost 4 bases, with 13 bases spanning the gap. The CDR3 spans 16 residues. Here the CDR3 DNA reads TGTGCCAGCAGTTACTCGAGCTTTGAGAGTTACAATGAGCAGTTCTTC. Translated, it gives CASSYSSFESYNEQFF.

J is TRBJ2-5 and V is TRBV12-3 or TRBV12-4, with TRBD2 matching over 9 bases. The CDR3 runs 13 residues. Unmatched junction bases numbered 1, after V lost 3 bases and J lost 5 bases. For the CDR3, the DNA is TGTGCCAGCAGTTTTCTAGCGGGGGAGACCCAGTACTTC. This gives the protein CASSFLAGETQYF.

The chain recombines TRBV4-1 with TRBJ2-5; 8 bases line up with TRBD1. V was clipped by 3 bases and J by 3 bases; unmatched bases: 9. The CDR3 length is 16 residues. Germline V CDR1 and CDR2: MGHRA, YSYEKL. In DNA form, the CDR3 reads TGCGCCAGCAGCCAGAGCAGGGGGCTCTCCAAAGAGACCCAGTACTTC. It codes for CASSQSRGLSKETQYF.

The rearrangement links TRBV27 to TRBJ1-5; 8 nucleotides line up with TRBD1. This CDR3 contains 17 residues. Germline V lookup: CDR1 MNHEY, CDR2 SMNVEV (reference sequence). After removal of 8 bases from V and 1 base from J, the junction contained 13 bases not matched to a gene. DNA for the CDR3: TGTGCCAGCGGCCGAGACAGGGGTGGATTGAGCAATCAGCCCCAGCATTTT. Its protein is CASGRDRGGLSNQPQHF.

The genes are TRBV4-1 and TRBJ2-5, with TRBD2 matching over 11 bases. The CDR3 totals 15 residues. Germline values: CDR1 MGHRA, CDR2 YSYEKL. The V and J ends lost 0 bases and 5 bases, in that order; junction bases with no gene match: 2. CDR3 loop: CASSQDSGRAETQYF. CDR3 nucleotide sequence: TGCGCCAGCAGCCAAGATAGCGGGAGGGCGGAGACCCAGTACTTC.

This clonotype appeared many times. The CDR3 DNA reads as TGTGCCAGCAGTACCCAGGGACGGGAGACCCAGTACTTC. Its protein is CASSTQGRETQYF. V usage is TRBV28 and J usage is TRBJ2-5, with D perhaps assigned TRBD1 or TRBD2 (5 bases each). Germline CDR1 is MDHEN and CDR2 is SYDVKM. Trimming pared 5 bases from V and 5 bases from J, leaving 12 bases between. The CDR3 extends over 13 amino acids.